A single sample gave rise to the 10 T cell receptor beta chains below, sequenced in a study of T-cell memory formation after mild COVID-19. TCRdb reprocessed the 5' RACE reads with MiXCR, giving one entry per CDR3 protein. This table has 350,000 to 450,000 distinct CDR3 sequences, around 27% appearing once. Sequences were obtained from PBMCs or a T cell subset sorted from them (not recorded which). These receptors came from an adult woman who had mild COVID-19 (a few samples of this study predate the infection). Cell type and time point are not known.

This chain links TRBV5-1 with TRBJ1-1; D is ambiguous. V was shortened by 0 bases and J by 0 bases, with 9 bases between the two germline ends. The germline gives CDR1 SGHRS, CDR2 YFSETQ. This CDR3 has 15 residues. This chain's CDR3 is CASSLELTVNTEAFF. For the CDR3, the DNA is TGCGCCAGCAGCTTGGAGTTAACAGTGAACACTGAAGCTTTCTTT.

This clonotype showed up just a few times. V and J are TRBV7-2 and TRBJ1-1; D is perhaps TRBD1 (5 bases). V lost 1 base, J lost 4 bases, and 13 bases lay in between. The germline V gene has CDR1 SGHTA and CDR2 FQGNSA. The CDR3 extends over 15 amino acids. In DNA, the CDR3 is TGTGCCAGCAGCTTAGAGAGGGTTGGGGGCACTGAAGCTTTCTTT. Translating it yields CASSLERVGGTEAFF.

This clonotype appeared a few times. This rearrangement joins TRBV6-2 or TRBV6-3 to TRBJ1-1; D not certain. Germline CDR1 and CDR2: MNHEY and SVGEGT. The CDR3 has 13 amino acids. V lost 1 base, J lost 4 bases, and 7 bases lay in between. The CDR3 bases are TGTGCCAGCAGTTACTTAGGGCCCACTGAAGCTTTCTTT. Translation gives CASSYLGPTEAFF.

The chain recombines TRBV5-4 with TRBJ1-1; 9 bases match TRBD1. V lost 1 base, J lost 7 bases, and 8 bases stayed unmatched. The length of the CDR3 is 15 residues. CDR1 is SGHNT, CDR2 YYREEE, per germline (reference sequence). The CDR3 DNA sequence: TGTGCCAGCAGCTTGCTCGGACAGGGGAAAGATGAAGCTTTCTTT. Its protein is CASSLLGQGKDEAFF.

The chain joins TRBV29-1 to TRBJ1-1; D gene unclear. Germline assignment: CDR1 SQVTM and CDR2 ANQGSEA. This CDR3 spans 11 amino acids. Trimming removed 4 bases at V and 2 bases at J, with 5 bases between. CDR3 DNA: TGCAGCGTTGTAGCTAACACTGAAGCTTTCTTT. Protein: CSVVANTEAFF. The variable domain in full, completed from reference TRBV29-1 and TRBJ1-1, reads SAVISQKPSRDICQRGTSLTIQCQVDSQVTMMFWYRQQPGQSLTLIATANQGSEATYESGFVIDKFPISRPNLTFSTLTVSNMSPEDSSIYLCSVVANTEAFFGQGTRLTVV.

This clonotype showed up many times. This chain links TRBV9 with TRBJ2-1, with 8 bases aligning to TRBD2. This CDR3 is built from 17 residues. Unmatched junction bases numbered 16, after V lost 4 bases and J lost 7 bases. CDR1 and CDR2 from the germline V gene are SGDLS and YYNGEE. CDR3 region: CASSRAPGGGPGNEQFF. The CDR3 nucleotides are TGTGCCAGCAGCCGCGCTCCGGGGGGGGGGCCCGGAAATGAGCAGTTCTTC.

This clonotype was counted only a few times. The chain carries TRBV19 and TRBJ1-6; 7 bases are shared with TRBD1. Germline V gene lookup returns CDR1 LNHDA and CDR2 SQIVND (reference sequence). This CDR3 is 16 amino acids long. Trimming took 5 bases from V and 0 from J; bases not matched to a gene: 4. Here the CDR3 reads CASSVYRGSYNSPLHF. As DNA, the CDR3 is TGTGCCAGTAGTGTCTACAGGGGCTCCTATAATTCACCCCTCCACTTT. Full variable domain (rest looked up from reference TRBV19 and TRBJ1-6): DGGITQSPKYLFRKEGQNVTLSCEQNLNHDAMYWYRQDPGQGLRLIYYSQIVNDFQKGDIAEGYSVSREKKESFPLTVTSAQKNPTAFYLCASSVYRGSYNSPLHFGNGTRLTVT.

V usage is TRBV5-1 and J usage is TRBJ1-1; D may be TRBD1 (5 bases). The CDR3 is made up of 16 amino acids. CDR1 SGHRS and CDR2 YFSETQ come from the germline V gene. V was trimmed by 5 bases and J by 0 bases, leaving 17 bases between them. The CDR3 loop reads CASSPPGPRMNTEAFF. The CDR3 coding sequence is TGCGCCAGCAGTCCACCAGGGCCCCGTATGAACACTGAAGCTTTCTTT. Full variable domain (missing parts from reference TRBV5-1 and TRBJ1-1): KAGVTQTPRYLIKTRGQQVTLSCSPISGHRSVSWYQQTPGQGLQFLFEYFSETQRNKGNFPGRFSGRQFSNSRSEMNVSTLELGDSALYLCASSPPGPRMNTEAFFGQGTRLTVV.

This clonotype was found a few times. The J gene is TRBJ1-3, the V gene TRBV12-3 or TRBV12-4; D not certain. V shed 4 bases and J shed 9 bases, with 7 bases lying between them. The CDR3 consists of 11 residues. The CDR3 here is CASSSVPTIYF. Here the CDR3 DNA reads TGTGCCAGCAGTTCCGTTCCCACCATATATTTT.

The DNA for the CDR3 is TGTGCCAGCAGCTTAGCCCCGGAGACTAGCGGGAGGTGGGCAGATACGCAGTATTTT. Residues: CASSLAPETSGRWADTQYF. The chain has TRBV7-8 and TRBJ2-3; 13 nucleotides line up with TRBD2. This CDR3 is built from 19 residues. J lost 4 bases, V lost 0 bases, and 10 bases had no gene match. Germline assignment: CDR1 SGHVS and CDR2 FQNEAQ. The entire variable domain, with the rest obtained from reference TRBV7-8 and TRBJ2-3, is as follows: GAGVSQSPRYKVAKRGQDVALRCDPISGHVSLFWYQQALGQGPEFLTYFQNEAQLDKSGLPSDRFFAERPEGSVSTLKIQRTQQEDSAVYLCASSLAPETSGRWADTQYFGPGTRLTVL.